The clone carrying this T cell receptor (beta chain) was seen a single time. This record belongs to a study of Tregs in tolerant kidney transplant recipients. Data came from immunoSEQ multiplex PCR; TCRdb stores just in-frame clones and leaves some out. The sample records tens of thousands of clones, roughly 89% being singletons. The CDR3 consists of 13 residues. Germline-derived CDR1 and CDR2 are LGHNT and FRNRAP. V was pared by 2 bases and J by 1 base, with 0 bases between. This TCR was sampled from a human donor in good health. Source material: CD4+ T cells from blood. This chain connects TRBV12-5 to TRBJ2-6; D is uncertain. The DNA for the CDR3 is TGTGCTAGTGGTTTGTCTGGGGCCAACGTCCTGACTTTC. Its protein product is CASGLSGANVLTF.